These 13 T cell receptor beta chains originate from one sample sequenced in a study of type 1 and type 2 diabetes patients. PCR was run on genomic DNA. A primer set of 30 forward and 13 reverse primers amplified the CDR3. TCRdb re-analysed the multiplex PCR reads in MiXCR, keeping a single row per CDR3 protein. Of about 290,000 distinct CDR3 sequences in the sample, around 47% were seen once. The sequenced sample consisted of peripheral blood mononuclear cells (PBMCs). The receptors were gathered from a man aged 18-30 years with type 2 diabetes.

This clonotype has ten or more counts. V usage is TRBV2 and J usage is TRBJ2-6, with D possibly TRBD2 on 5 matching bases. The CDR3 totals 15 residues. CDR1 and CDR2 from the germline V gene are SNHLY and FYNNEI. V shed 5 bases and J shed 2 bases, with 10 bases lying between them. The DNA for the CDR3 is TGTGCCAGCAGTCAGCGGTTGACTGGGGCCAACGTCCTGACTTTC. It is translated as CASSQRLTGANVLTF.

In its sample, this clonotype was seen a few times. V gene TRBV7-2 combines with J gene TRBJ1-5; 10 bases match TRBD1. CDR3 length equals 14 residues. The J segment lost 5 bases and the V segment lost 8 bases, leaving 6 bases of the junction unmatched. Germline CDR1 reads SGHTA; CDR2 reads FQGNSA. CDR3: CASGRQGADQPQHF. CDR3 DNA: TGTGCCAGCGGACGACAGGGGGCGGATCAGCCCCAGCATTTT.

The chain links TRBV5-1 to TRBJ2-1, with TRBD2 matching 7 bases. The junction had 5 bases not matched to a gene; V was cut back by 0 bases and J by 8 bases. There are 14 residues in the CDR3. Germline-derived CDR1 and CDR2 are SGHRS and YFSETQ. DNA for the CDR3: TGCGCCAGCAGCTTGGCCCAGGGAGGGGATGAGCAGTTCTTC. It encodes CASSLAQGGDEQFF.

This clonotype was counted a single time. This chain links TRBV25-1 with TRBJ2-1; D is unresolved. CDR3 length: 12 amino acids. V dropped 6 bases and J dropped 6 bases, with 9 bases sitting between them. Germline-derived CDR1 and CDR2 are MGHDK and SYGVNS. The CDR3 region has the DNA TGTGCCAGCAGACAGACTCGCAATGAGCAGTTCTTC. This sequence encodes CASRQTRNEQFF.

This clonotype was detected only a few times. The chain has TRBV20-1 and TRBJ1-6; the D gene is possibly TRBD1 (6 bases). The germline V and J ends were trimmed by 3 bases and 7 bases, with 13 bases remaining between them. Looked up from germline, CDR1 is DFQATT and CDR2 is SNEGSKA (reference sequence). The CDR3 is 14 residues long. Here the CDR3 DNA reads TGCAGTGCTAGTTCCGGGACAAGAAATTCACCCCTCCACTTT. Residues: CSASSGTRNSPLHF.

This clonotype was detected a few times. This CDR3 reads CASSRARATDGGYTF. The CDR3 coding sequence is TGTGCCAGCAGTCGAGCCCGGGCTACCGACGGCGGCTACACCTTC. The chain has TRBV12-3 or TRBV12-4 and TRBJ1-2, with D unresolved. Trimming pared 5 bases from V and 8 bases from J, leaving 21 bases between. The CDR3 contains 15 residues.

The CDR3 DNA reads as TGTGCCAGTAGTCTTGATGGGGGTTCCTACAATGAGCAGTTCTTC. Amino acids: CASSLDGGSYNEQFF. The chain couples TRBV19 to TRBJ2-1; possibly TRBD1 or TRBD2 for D (5 bases each). Germline V gene sequence: CDR1 LNHDA, CDR2 SQIVND (reference sequence). The CDR3 has 15 residues. Trimming shortened V by 5 bases and J by 1 base, and 12 bases separated the two germline ends.

The CDR3 reads CASRGRDRGSYEQYF. The CDR3, as DNA: TGTGCCAGCCGTGGCCGGGACAGGGGGTCCTACGAGCAGTACTTC. The gene calls are TRBV6-6 and TRBJ2-7; 11 positions agree with TRBD1. The J segment lost 1 base and the V segment lost 8 bases, leaving 7 bases of the junction unmatched. CDR1 is MNHNY and CDR2 is SVGAGI in the germline V gene (reference sequence). The CDR3 is 15 amino acids.

The V and J genes are TRBV11-2 and TRBJ2-7; TRBD2 matches 9 bases. The CDR3 length is 13 residues. CDR1 and CDR2 from the germline V gene are SGHAT and FQNNGV. The junction had 5 bases not matched to a gene; V was cut back by 6 bases and J by 5 bases. CDR3 loop: CASSFLAGNEQYF. CDR3 DNA: TGTGCCAGCAGTTTCCTAGCGGGAAACGAGCAGTACTTC.

This chain joins TRBV4-3 and TRBJ2-3; D is unresolved. The CDR3 is 13 residues long. Germline CDR1 and CDR2: LGHNA and YSLEER. Trimming took off 5 bases at V and 2 bases at J, with 8 bases between the two ends. The CDR3 loop is CASSGPNTDTQYF. Written as DNA, the CDR3 is TGCGCCAGCAGCGGACCGAACACAGATACGCAGTATTTT.

The chain combines TRBV19 with TRBJ2-7; D gene ambiguous. CDR1 is LNHDA, CDR2 SQIVND, per germline (reference sequence). This CDR3 has 15 amino acids. Trimming shortened V by 7 bases and J by 3 bases, and 19 bases separated the two germline ends. Here the CDR3 reads CASTLGINGGYEQYF. DNA of the CDR3: TGTGCCAGTACCCTAGGGATAAACGGCGGCTACGAGCAGTACTTC.

The chain has TRBV9 and TRBJ2-1; TRBD1 or TRBD2 may be the D gene (5 bases each). Germline V gene lookup returns CDR1 SGDLS and CDR2 YYNGEE. The CDR3 spans 17 residues. Trimming took off 4 bases at V and 6 bases at J, with 23 bases between the two ends. The CDR3 sequence: CASSPRSRRDGGNEQFF. DNA of the CDR3: TGTGCCAGCAGCCCCCGTAGCCGGCGCGATGGGGGCAATGAGCAGTTCTTC.

The chain carries TRBV19 and TRBJ2-7; D possibly corresponds to TRBD2 (6 bases). Germline loops: CDR1 LNHDA, CDR2 SQIVND (reference sequence). V was shortened by 4 bases and J by 0 bases, with 7 bases between the two germline ends. This CDR3 contains 13 residues. As DNA, the CDR3 is TGTGCCAGTAGTAAGGACTACTCCTACGAGCAGTACTTC. This gives the protein CASSKDYSYEQYF. Combining the CDR3 with reference TRBV19 and TRBJ2-7 gives the whole variable domain DGGITQSPKYLFRKEGQNVTLSCEQNLNHDAMYWYRQDPGQGLRLIYYSQIVNDFQKGDIAEGYSVSREKKESFPLTVTSAQKNPTAFYLCASSKDYSYEQYFGPGTRLTVT.